This T cell receptor beta chain appears in the sequencing data of a study of shared clonotypes between healthy human individuals. The CDR3 covers 15 residues. The ends were cut back, 3 bases at V and 2 bases at J, with 13 bases in the middle. CDR1 is SGHRS, CDR2 YFSETQ, per germline. Comments on this clone: Its matching antigen is unknown.

Study outcomes and limitations: The study drew on few donors, limiting represented genetic and exposure-history diversity. The rarefaction results pointed to incomplete sorted-subset sequencing despite large depth.

The split of CD4+ cells yielded CD45RA+ naive and CD45RA-negative memory subsets. Original processing methods: Filtering differed for immunoSEQ, which gave only junction sequences without quality scores. The data were produced by immunoSEQ multiplex PCR, yet TCRdb's version contains in-frame clones alone and is incomplete. The V and J calls and the clone size are those of that table, but D and trimming were determined from the DNA. Of approximately 2.4 million clones in the sample, under 97% were seen once. The origin of this receptor is a man aged 18 to 29 in good health. The sample comprised naive CD4+ T cells sorted from blood. Subset indicated: CD45RA+ positively selected. This rearrangement joins TRBV5-1 to TRBJ2-3, with D maybe TRBD2 (6 bases). As DNA, the CDR3 is TGCGCCAGCAGCTCAACTAGCCGGATCACAGATACGCAGTATTTT. Translated, it gives CASSSTSRITDTQYF.